The present entry profiles one T cell receptor (beta chain) with its context. This sample was included in a study of blood T cell repertoires in COVID-19. In the source study's methods: Reference gene primers were amplified, and this amplification served to estimate nucleated cell counts. The assay was immunoSEQ multiplex PCR, and TCRdb's table has in-frame clones only and misses some. Clonal size and the V and J genes are those of that table, whereas D and trimming came from the DNA. The sample has approximately 220,000 clones, around 82% seen once. Specimen: peripheral blood. The receptor's source is a woman aged 50 to 60 with acute or convalescent COVID-19.

The CDR3 here is CASSLEPSGTTDTQYF. The CDR3 DNA reads as TGTGCCAGCAGTTTAGAGCCTAGCGGGACCACAGATACGCAGTATTTT. The genes are TRBV28 and TRBJ2-3; 9 positions agree with TRBD2. This CDR3 region has 16 residues. CDR1 MDHEN and CDR2 SYDVKM come from the germline V gene. Trimming removed 2 bases from V and 2 bases from J; junction bases left unmatched: 5.